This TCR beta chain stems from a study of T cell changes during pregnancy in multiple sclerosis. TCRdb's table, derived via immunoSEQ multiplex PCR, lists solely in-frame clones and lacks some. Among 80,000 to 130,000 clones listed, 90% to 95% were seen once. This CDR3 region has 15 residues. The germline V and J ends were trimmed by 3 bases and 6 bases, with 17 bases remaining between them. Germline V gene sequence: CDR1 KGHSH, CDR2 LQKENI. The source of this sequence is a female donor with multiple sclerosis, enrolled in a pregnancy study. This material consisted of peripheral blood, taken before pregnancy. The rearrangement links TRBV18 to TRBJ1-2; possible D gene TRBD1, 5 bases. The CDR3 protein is CASSPQQAERDGYTF. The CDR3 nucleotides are TGTGCCAGCTCACCCCAACAGGCGGAAAGAGATGGCTACACCTTC.